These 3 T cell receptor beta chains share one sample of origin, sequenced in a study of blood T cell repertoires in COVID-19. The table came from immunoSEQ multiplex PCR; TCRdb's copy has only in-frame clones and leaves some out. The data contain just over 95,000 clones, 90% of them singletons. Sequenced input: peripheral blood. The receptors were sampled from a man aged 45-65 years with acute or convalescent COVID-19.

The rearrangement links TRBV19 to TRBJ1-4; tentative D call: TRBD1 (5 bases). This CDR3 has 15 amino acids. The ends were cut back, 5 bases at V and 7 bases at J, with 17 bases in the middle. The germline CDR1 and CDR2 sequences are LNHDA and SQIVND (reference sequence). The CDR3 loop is CASSPGTQDGEKLFF. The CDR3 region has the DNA TGTGCCAGTAGTCCCGGGACTCAGGATGGTGAAAAACTGTTTTTT.

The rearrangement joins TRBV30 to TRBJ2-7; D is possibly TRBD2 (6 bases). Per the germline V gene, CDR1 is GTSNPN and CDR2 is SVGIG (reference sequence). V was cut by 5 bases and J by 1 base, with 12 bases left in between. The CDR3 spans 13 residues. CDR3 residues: CAWGTGVSYEQYF. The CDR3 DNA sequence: TGTGCCTGGGGAACGGGGGTTTCCTACGAGCAGTACTTC.

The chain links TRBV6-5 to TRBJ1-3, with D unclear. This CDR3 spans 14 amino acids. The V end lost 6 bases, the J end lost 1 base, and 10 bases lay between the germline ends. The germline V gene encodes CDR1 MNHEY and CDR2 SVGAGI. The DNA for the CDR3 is TGTGCCAGCAGGAATGCCGGGTCTGGAAACACCATATATTTT. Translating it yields CASRNAGSGNTIYF.